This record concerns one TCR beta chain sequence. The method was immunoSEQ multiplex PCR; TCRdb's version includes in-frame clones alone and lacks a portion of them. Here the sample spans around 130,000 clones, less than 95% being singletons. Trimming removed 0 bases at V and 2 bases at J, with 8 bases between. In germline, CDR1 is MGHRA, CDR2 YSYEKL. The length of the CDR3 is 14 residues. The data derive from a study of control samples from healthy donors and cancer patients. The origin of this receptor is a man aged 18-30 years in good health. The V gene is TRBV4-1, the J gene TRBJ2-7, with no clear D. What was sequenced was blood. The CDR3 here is CASSQETEPYEQYF. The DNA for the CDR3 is TGCGCCAGCAGCCAAGAGACGGAACCCTACGAGCAGTACTTC.